The clone carrying this T cell receptor beta chain showed up many times. This sample is part of a study of early T cells in non-severe SARS-CoV-2 infection. Each CDR3 protein is one row after TCRdb ran MiXCR on the 5' RACE reads. The table has 55,000 or so distinct CDR3 sequences, 6.5% to 7.5% seen once. Germline CDR1 LGHDT, CDR2 YNNKEL (reference sequence). With V trimmed by 0 bases and J by 6 bases, 7 bases remained unmatched. This CDR3 is built from 16 residues. The chain links TRBV3-1 to TRBJ2-5, with TRBD2 matching 10 bases. This TCR came from an adult who was a healthcare worker with PCR-confirmed SARS-CoV-2 infection or an uninfected control (not recorded which). The sample consisted of whole blood, taken at baseline. The CDR3 coding sequence is TGTGCCAGCAGCCAAGATTGGCTAGCGGGGGACAAGACCCAGTACTTC. The encoded protein is CASSQDWLAGDKTQYF.